These 4 T cell receptor beta chains were sequenced from one sample in a study of human T cells and chemical hapten exposure. Time point indicated: patch test 1, 2 weeks after DPC sensitization. As for treatment: therapeutic diphenylcyclopropenone sensitization with weekly scalp DPC. A single record per CDR3 protein comes from TCRdb applying MiXCR to the RACE reads. The sample lists 300,000 to 450,000 distinct CDR3 sequences, about 4.8% occurring once. Source: whole blood, taken in connection with sensitization to the hapten diphenylcyclopropenone (DPC). Receptors were obtained from a woman aged 50 to 65 with alopecia areata. Some clones in this sample may be carry-over from other donors' samples.

This clonotype has a count of ten or more. The rearrangement links TRBV11-3 to TRBJ2-1; tentatively, D is TRBD2 (5 bases). The length of the CDR3 is 17 residues. From germline, CDR1 is SGHNT and CDR2 YENEEA. Trimming cost V 0 bases and J 0 bases, with 12 bases left between them. The CDR3, as DNA: TGTGCCAGCAGCTTAGATCCTAAGGAGGCCTCCTACAATGAGCAGTTCTTC. This codes for CASSLDPKEASYNEQFF. The full variable domain, with the rest looked up from reference TRBV11-3 and TRBJ2-1, is EAGVVQSPRYKIIEKKQPVAFWCNPISGHNTLYWYLQNLGQGPELLIRYENEEAVDDSQLPKDRFSAERLKGVDSTLKIQPAELGDSAVYLCASSLDPKEASYNEQFFGPGTRLTVL.

This clonotype appeared many times. The chain couples TRBV12-3 or TRBV12-4 to TRBJ2-3; D remains ambiguous. The V and J ends lost 6 bases and 0 bases respectively, with 10 bases between them. The CDR3 is 14 amino acids. For the CDR3, the DNA is TGTGCCAGCAGCCACTTGGGGAGCACAGATACGCAGTATTTT. It is translated as CASSHLGSTDTQYF.

This clonotype was seen repeatedly, ten times or more. The chain has TRBV2 and TRBJ1-1; D uncertain. Germline CDR1 reads SNHLY; CDR2 reads FYNNEI. The CDR3 contains 13 residues. Trimming pared 7 bases from V and 6 bases from J, leaving 15 bases between. The CDR3 sequence: CASNERSVAEAFF. In DNA form, the CDR3 reads TGTGCCAGCAACGAAAGATCCGTGGCTGAAGCTTTCTTT.

The V call is TRBV20-1, the J call TRBJ2-7; possible D gene TRBD1, 6 bases. This CDR3 region has 14 residues. Trimming left V 6 bases short and J 0 bases short, with 15 bases between. Per the germline V gene, CDR1 is DFQATT and CDR2 is SNEGSKA (reference sequence). CDR3 amino acids: CSAEDSLSSYEQYF. Written as DNA, the CDR3 is TGCAGTGCCGAGGACAGCCTGAGCTCCTACGAGCAGTACTTC.